A single sample is the source of the 13 T cell receptor beta chains below, sequenced in a study of T-cell reconstitution after alpha-beta-depleted transplantation in children. Researchers prepared the TCRbeta library using unique molecular identifiers, the study reports. Via MiXCR, TCRdb re-called the PCR reads, giving one row per CDR3 protein. The sample comprises about 98,000 distinct CDR3 sequences, 4.5% to 7.5% of which are singletons, and around 5.6% rests with the top ten. The sample was PBMCs, mostly from graft donor cells, taken 60 days after TCRalphabeta/CD19-depleted stem cell transplant. These TCRs come from a female patient aged 2-9 years who had a stem cell transplant for Fanconi anemia, so the T cells may come from the graft donor.

There are a few counts of this clonotype. This sequence joins TRBV7-6 and TRBJ1-6, with D possibly being TRBD1 (6 bases). CDR3 length: 13 amino acids. The germline V and J ends were trimmed by 5 bases and 8 bases, with 10 bases remaining between them. Germline-derived CDR1 and CDR2 are SGHVS and FNYEAQ. CDR3 in DNA: TGTGCCAGCAGCCCAGGGGCTGATTCACCCCTCCACTTT. It is translated as CASSPGADSPLHF. The whole variable domain, remainder taken from reference TRBV7-6 and TRBJ1-6, is GAGVSQSPRYKVTKRGQDVALRCDPISGHVSLYWYRQALGQGPEFLTYFNYEAQQDKSGLPNDRFSAERPEGSISTLTIQRTEQRDSAMYRCASSPGADSPLHFGNGTRLTVT.

This clonotype has a count of ten or more. V and J are TRBV2 and TRBJ2-7; TRBD2 might be the D (5 bases). Germline loops: CDR1 SNHLY, CDR2 FYNNEI. V lost 11 bases and J lost 4, with 15 bases in between. This CDR3 is 12 amino acids long. CDR3 bases: TGTGCCTGCAACGGGGATGAATACGAGCAGTACTTC. Amino acids: CACNGDEYEQYF. Filled out from reference TRBV2 and TRBJ2-7, the complete variable domain reads EPEVTQTPSHQVTQMGQEVILRCVPISNHLYFYWYRQILGQKVEFLVSFYNNEISEKSEIFDDQFSVERPDGSNFTLKIRSTKLEDSAMYFCACNGDEYEQYFGPGTRLTVT.

This clonotype was seen a few times. This rearrangement joins TRBV2 to TRBJ2-1; 8 positions match TRBD2. The V gene's germline CDR1 is SNHLY and CDR2 FYNNEI. The CDR3 has 15 residues. With V trimmed by 6 bases and J by 2 bases, 6 bases remained unmatched. Here the CDR3 reads CASSQGLVTYNEQFF. The CDR3 DNA reads TGTGCCAGCAGCCAGGGACTAGTTACCTACAATGAGCAGTTCTTC.

This clonotype showed up many times. V and J are TRBV6-1 and TRBJ1-6; 8 bases map to TRBD1. In germline, CDR1 is MNHNS, CDR2 SASEGT. The CDR3 contains 14 residues. The junction had 8 bases not matched to a gene; V was cut back by 7 bases and J by 9 bases. The CDR3 is CASTQTGEGSPLHF. Here the CDR3 DNA reads TGTGCCAGCACGCAGACAGGGGAGGGTTCACCCCTCCACTTT.

This clonotype was seen more than once but under ten times. The chain carries TRBV5-1 and TRBJ2-7, with D possibly called TRBD1 or TRBD2 (5 bases each). The CDR3 has 12 amino acids. Per the germline V gene, CDR1 is SGHRS and CDR2 is YFSETQ. Trimming pared 0 bases from V and 6 bases from J, leaving 7 bases between. The CDR3 protein is CASSLAGTEQYF. The CDR3 nucleotides are TGCGCCAGCAGCTTGGCAGGGACCGAGCAGTACTTC. The full variable domain, completed using reference TRBV5-1 and TRBJ2-7, is KAGVTQTPRYLIKTRGQQVTLSCSPISGHRSVSWYQQTPGQGLQFLFEYFSETQRNKGNFPGRFSGRQFSNSRSEMNVSTLELGDSALYLCASSLAGTEQYFGPGTRLTVT.

The table lists this clonotype with many counts. The V gene is TRBV11-2, the J gene TRBJ1-6; 8 bases match TRBD1. Per the germline V gene, CDR1 is SGHAT and CDR2 is FQNNGV. The CDR3 sequence is 14 residues long. With V trimmed by 1 base and J by 7 bases, 0 bases remained unmatched. CDR3 in DNA: TGTGCCAGCAGCTTAGGGACAGGGAATTCACCCCTCCACTTT. Amino acid sequence: CASSLGTGNSPLHF. Looking up the rest from reference TRBV11-2 and TRBJ1-6 gives the full variable domain: EAGVAQSPRYKIIEKRQSVAFWCNPISGHATLYWYQQILGQGPKLLIQFQNNGVVDDSQLPKDRFSAERLKGVDSTLKIQPAKLEDSAVYLCASSLGTGNSPLHFGNGTRLTVT.

The chain couples TRBV19 to TRBJ2-7, with D tentatively TRBD1 or TRBD2 (6 bases each). V was clipped by 3 bases and J by 3 bases, with 15 bases between them. The CDR3 is made up of 15 amino acids. CDR1 is LNHDA and CDR2 is SQIVND in the germline V gene (reference sequence). CDR3 loop: CASSMRDKEGYEQYF. The CDR3 DNA reads TGTGCCAGTAGTATGCGGGACAAAGAAGGCTACGAGCAGTACTTC.

The chain combines TRBV6-1 with TRBJ2-3, with D possibly TRBD1 on 6 matching bases. The CDR3 totals 16 residues. Germline CDR1 reads MNHNS; CDR2 reads SASEGT. V gave up 6 bases and J gave up 2 bases, with 18 bases separating them. CDR3 loop: CASRPPDRLDTDTQYF. The CDR3 nucleotides read TGTGCCAGCAGACCCCCTGACAGGTTGGACACAGATACGCAGTATTTT.

The chain combines TRBV19 with TRBJ1-2; TRBD1 aligns across 8 bases. The trim removed 3 bases at V and 5 bases at J, leaving 2 bases unmatched. CDR3 size: 13 residues. Per the germline V gene, CDR1 is LNHDA and CDR2 is SQIVND (reference sequence). The CDR3 reads CASSIRQGYGYTF. In DNA form, the CDR3 reads TGTGCCAGTAGTATCCGACAGGGGTATGGCTACACCTTC. Filled out from reference TRBV19 and TRBJ1-2, the complete variable domain reads DGGITQSPKYLFRKEGQNVTLSCEQNLNHDAMYWYRQDPGQGLRLIYYSQIVNDFQKGDIAEGYSVSREKKESFPLTVTSAQKNPTAFYLCASSIRQGYGYTFGSGTRLTVV.

This clonotype was seen ten or more times. The chain uses TRBV5-1 and TRBJ2-1; 8 nucleotides match TRBD2. Trimming removed 5 bases from V and 6 bases from J; junction bases left unmatched: 10. The germline gives CDR1 SGHRS, CDR2 YFSETQ. This CDR3 spans 15 amino acids. CDR3 sequence reads: CASSLSGRTGNEQFF. DNA for the CDR3: TGCGCCAGCAGTTTGAGCGGGAGAACGGGCAATGAGCAGTTCTTC.

This chain links TRBV11-2 with TRBJ2-3; no reliable D call. Per germline, CDR1 SGHAT and CDR2 FQNNGV. V was cut by 3 bases and J by 0 bases, with 13 bases left in between. The length of the CDR3 is 16 residues. The CDR3 DNA follows: TGTGCCAGCAGCTTCTCGCAGTTCCTTAGCACAGATACGCAGTATTTT. This encodes CASSFSQFLSTDTQYF.

J is TRBJ2-7 and V is TRBV19; tentatively, D is TRBD2 (6 bases). CDR1 and CDR2 from the germline V gene are LNHDA and SQIVND (reference sequence). The CDR3 spans 13 residues. The V end lost 2 bases, the J end lost 2 bases, and 7 bases lay between the germline ends. The CDR3 protein is CASSISSAYEQYF. The CDR3 DNA reads TGTGCCAGTAGTATATCTAGCGCCTACGAGCAGTACTTC.

This clonotype was found many times. The chain carries TRBV7-2 and TRBJ2-7; maybe TRBD1 (7 bases). CDR1 SGHTA and CDR2 FQGNSA come from the germline V gene. The CDR3 is 16 amino acids. The ends were cut back, 1 base at V and 6 bases at J, with 19 bases in the middle. CDR3: CASSLGGGDSFSEQYF. For the CDR3, the DNA is TGTGCCAGCAGCTTAGGGGGCGGGGACAGCTTTAGCGAGCAGTACTTC.